Listed below are T cell receptor beta chains from one sample, sequenced in a study of shared clonotypes between healthy human individuals. Data came from immunoSEQ multiplex PCR; TCRdb stores just in-frame clones and leaves some out. Found here are over 2 million clones, around 92% of them singletons; the top ten hold around 0.4%. Material for sequencing was naive CD4+ T cells from PBMCs. Every receptor here comes from a man younger than 35 in good health. Some clones in this sample may be carry-over from other donors' samples. Each CDR3 is given with its conserved first and last residue. D genes are given only for firm matches.

d_call: NA
v_call: TRBV5-1
j_call: TRBJ2-5
cdr3_nt: TGCGCCAGCAGCTCAGGACAGCAAGAGACCCAGTACTTC
cdr3_aa: CASSSGQQETQYF

d_call: TRBD1
v_call: TRBV5-4
j_call: TRBJ2-1
cdr3_nt: TGTGCCAGCAGCCAGGGACAGGGGATTTACAATGAGCAGTTCTTC
cdr3_aa: CASSQGQGIYNEQFF

d_call: NA
v_call: TRBV18
j_call: TRBJ2-2
cdr3_nt: TGTGCCAGCTCACCTTGGCAGAACACCGGGGAGCTGTTTTTT
cdr3_aa: CASSPWQNTGELFF

d_call: NA
v_call: TRBV7-2
j_call: TRBJ2-5
cdr3_nt: TGTGCCAGCAGCTTAGTTGGGTCAGTCCAAGAGACCCAGTACTTC
cdr3_aa: CASSLVGSVQETQYF

d_call: NA
v_call: TRBV19
j_call: TRBJ1-2
cdr3_nt: TGTGCCAGTAGGGTTTCAGCTGGGACGCACTATGGCTACACCTTC
cdr3_aa: CASRVSAGTHYGYTF

d_call: NA
v_call: TRBV19
j_call: TRBJ2-7
cdr3_nt: TGTGCCAGTAGTACGACCGACACAGGGAAGGGCTACGAGCAGTACTTC
cdr3_aa: CASSTTDTGKGYEQYF

d_call: NA
v_call: TRBV6-5
j_call: TRBJ1-2
cdr3_nt: TGTGCCAGCAGAGGCGTGAGAGGGGGCTACACCTTC
cdr3_aa: CASRGVRGGYTF

d_call: NA
v_call: TRBV15
j_call: TRBJ2-7
cdr3_nt: TGTGCCACCAGCAGAGTCAGGGTGGGGGACCCCTCCTACGAGCAGTACTTC
cdr3_aa: CATSRVRVGDPSYEQYF

d_call: NA
v_call: TRBV4-3
j_call: TRBJ1-1
cdr3_nt: TGCGCCAGCAGCCAACGCAGCGGAGGGTTAGGCACTGAAGCTTTCTTT
cdr3_aa: CASSQRSGGLGTEAFF

d_call: NA
v_call: TRBV11-2
j_call: TRBJ1-1
cdr3_nt: TGTGCCAGCAGCTTCGGTCCTGAAGCTTTCTTT
cdr3_aa: CASSFGPEAFF

d_call: NA
v_call: TRBV21-1
j_call: TRBJ2-2
cdr3_nt: TGTGCCAGCAGCAAAGTAAGAGGACTAGCGGGATCCATGCCGAACACCGGGGAGCTGTTTTTT
cdr3_aa: CASSKVRGLAGSMPNTGELFF

d_call: NA
v_call: TRBV29-1
j_call: TRBJ1-1
cdr3_nt: TGCAGCGCCAGAGGGTGGATTACTGAAGCTTTCTTT
cdr3_aa: CSARGWITEAFF

d_call: NA
v_call: TRBV21-1
j_call: TRBJ1-5
cdr3_nt: TGTGCCAGCAGCAAATCGGGACCCCCCCCGGCCCCCCCTTGGCCCCAGCATTTT
cdr3_aa: CASSKSGPPPAPPWPQHF

d_call: NA
v_call: TRBV11-2
j_call: TRBJ2-1
cdr3_nt: TGTGCCAGCAGCTTAGTGTTCTGGGGCAATGAGCAGTTCTTC
cdr3_aa: CASSLVFWGNEQFF

d_call: TRBD2
v_call: TRBV2
j_call: TRBJ2-7
cdr3_nt: TGTGCCAGCAGGCCGGGACTAGCGGGAGTATACGAGCAGTACTTC
cdr3_aa: CASRPGLAGVYEQYF

d_call: NA
v_call: TRBV28
j_call: TRBJ1-2
cdr3_nt: TGTGCCAGCAGTTTATATAGGGCCAGGTACACCTTC
cdr3_aa: CASSLYRARYTF

d_call: TRBD1
v_call: TRBV9
j_call: TRBJ1-4
cdr3_nt: TGTGCCAGCAGCCATGGGACAGGGGTGGAAAAACTGTTTTTT
cdr3_aa: CASSHGTGVEKLFF

d_call: TRBD1
v_call: TRBV19
j_call: TRBJ2-7
cdr3_nt: TGTGCCAGTAGTCTAAGACAGGGCTCCCTAAACTACGAGCAGTACTTC
cdr3_aa: CASSLRQGSLNYEQYF

d_call: NA
v_call: TRBV13
j_call: TRBJ1-1
cdr3_nt: TGTGCCAGCAGCCTTCGAGGCACTGAAGCTTTCTTT
cdr3_aa: CASSLRGTEAFF

d_call: NA
v_call: TRBV9
j_call: TRBJ2-2
cdr3_nt: TGTGCCAGCAGCGTGGGGCCGACCCTCCCCGGGGAGCTGTTTTTT
cdr3_aa: CASSVGPTLPGELFF

d_call: NA
v_call: TRBV27
j_call: TRBJ2-7
cdr3_nt: TGTGCCAGCAGTCTCAGGCCCCCGACGCAAGCAGCCTCCTACGAGCAGTACTTC
cdr3_aa: CASSLRPPTQAASYEQYF

d_call: NA
v_call: TRBV28
j_call: TRBJ1-5
cdr3_nt: TGTGCCAGCACGGGATCAGGTGGTAATGGGCCCCAGCATTTT
cdr3_aa: CASTGSGGNGPQHF